One sample yielded the 14 T cell receptor beta chains listed below, sequenced in a study of blood T cell repertoires in COVID-19. This table comes from immunoSEQ multiplex PCR, and its TCRdb copy is limited to in-frame clones, with some not included. The sample holds more than 200,000 clones; under 90% are singletons and the top ten take 10%. Sequencing was carried out using peripheral blood. The receptors were gathered from a woman of 80 years or more with COVID-19, enrolled during active disease.

The chain couples TRBV10-1 to TRBJ1-3, with 7 bases that match TRBD1. Germline V gene data show CDR1 as WNHNN and CDR2 as SYGVQD (reference sequence). Trimming removed 1 base from V and 0 bases from J; junction bases left unmatched: 9. The length of the CDR3 is 18 residues. CDR3: CASSECIIGGYSGNTIYF. DNA of the CDR3: TGCGCCAGCAGTGAGTGCATTATAGGGGGCTACTCTGGAAACACCATATATTTT.

This clone was seen only once. The chain joins TRBV5-1 to TRBJ1-5; D remains ambiguous. Germline V gene data show CDR1 as SGHRS and CDR2 as YFSETQ. V was pared by 0 bases and J by 4 bases, with 8 bases between. The CDR3 is made up of 14 amino acids. CDR3 sequence reads: CASSLGPGNQPQHF. The CDR3 nucleotides read TGCGCCAGCAGCTTGGGACCCGGGAATCAGCCCCAGCATTTT. Together with reference TRBV5-1 and TRBJ1-5, the CDR3 gives the full variable domain: KAGVTQTPRYLIKTRGQQVTLSCSPISGHRSVSWYQQTPGQGLQFLFEYFSETQRNKGNFPGRFSGRQFSNSRSEMNVSTLELGDSALYLCASSLGPGNQPQHFGDGTRLSIL.

The rearrangement uses TRBV30 and TRBJ2-1; 7 bases map to TRBD1. The germline CDR1 and CDR2 sequences are GTSNPN and SVGIG (reference sequence). The V and J ends lost 2 bases and 13 bases, in that order; junction bases with no gene match: 2. This CDR3 contains 10 residues. The CDR3 DNA reads TGTGCCTGGAGTAGGGACAGCCAGTTCTTC. Translated, it gives CAWSRDSQFF.

This clone was recorded at least ten times. This chain connects TRBV4-1 to TRBJ2-1; D is perhaps TRBD1 (5 bases). With 4 bases removed from V and 0 bases from J, the gap between germline ends came to 13 bases. Germline loops: CDR1 MGHRA, CDR2 YSYEKL. The CDR3 extends over 16 amino acids. The CDR3 region has the DNA TGCGCCAGCAGCCTAGAACAGGCCAGCTCCTACAATGAGCAGTTCTTC. As protein: CASSLEQASSYNEQFF.

The chain carries TRBV24-1 and TRBJ2-1, with 11 bases identical to TRBD2. The J segment lost 8 bases and the V segment lost 4 bases, leaving 6 bases of the junction unmatched. The CDR3 consists of 15 residues. CDR1 and CDR2 (germline): KGHDR, SFDVKD. The CDR3 region is CATSEVAGGPYEQFF. Here the CDR3 DNA reads TGTGCCACCAGTGAAGTAGCGGGGGGGCCTTATGAGCAGTTCTTC.

The chain recombines TRBV5-5 with TRBJ2-7; 9 bases align to TRBD1. CDR1 is SGHKS and CDR2 is YYEKEE in the germline V gene (reference sequence). The CDR3 totals 14 residues. V shed 2 bases, J shed 9 bases, and the junction held 9 bases outside the gene matches. CDR3 sequence: CASSLALDRGRQYV. The CDR3 DNA reads TGTGCCAGCAGCTTAGCCTTGGACAGGGGAAGGCAGTACGTC.

This clone was observed once. This chain connects TRBV5-5 to TRBJ2-1; 9 nucleotides align to TRBD1. Germline loops: CDR1 SGHKS, CDR2 YYEKEE (reference sequence). V lost 5 bases, J lost 3 bases, and 6 bases stayed unmatched. The CDR3 is 15 amino acids. CDR3 nucleotide sequence: TGTGCCAGCAGTCCCGGACAGGGGAACTACAATGAGCAGTTCTTC. Translation gives CASSPGQGNYNEQFF.

The chain couples TRBV2 to TRBJ1-5; weak D call: TRBD1 (6 bases). Germline V lookup: CDR1 SNHLY, CDR2 FYNNEI. The V end lost 5 bases, the J end lost 8 bases, and 13 bases lay between the germline ends. The CDR3 totals 13 residues. CDR3 sequence (DNA): TGTGCCAGCAGTCTACAGGGAAAGGAGCCCCAGCATTTT. Translation gives CASSLQGKEPQHF.

This clone was observed once. The chain carries TRBV10-3 and TRBJ1-1; D remains unclear. CDR1 and CDR2 (germline): ENHRY, SYGVKD. CDR3 size: 13 residues. The ends were cut back, 4 bases at V and 1 base at J, with 7 bases in the middle. The CDR3 here is CAISAAGNTEAFF. CDR3 in DNA: TGTGCCATCAGTGCGGCAGGGAACACTGAAGCTTTCTTT.

The V call is TRBV10-3, the J call TRBJ1-3; tentative D call: TRBD1 (6 bases). V gave up 4 bases and J gave up 2 bases, with 12 bases separating them. The CDR3 runs 15 residues. Germline values: CDR1 ENHRY, CDR2 SYGVKD. The CDR3 loop reads CAISAGQTPGNTIYF. CDR3 sequence (DNA): TGTGCCATCAGTGCCGGACAGACCCCTGGAAACACCATATATTTT.

The CDR3 DNA reads TGTGCCAGTAGTACACAGGGGGCAGTAAATTCACCCCTCCACTTT. Protein sequence: CASSTQGAVNSPLHF. The chain links TRBV19 to TRBJ1-6; TRBD1 agrees at 9 bases. J gave up 7 bases and V 4 bases, and 5 bases lay outside the gene matches. The CDR3 contains 15 residues. Germline CDR1 reads LNHDA; CDR2 reads SQIVND (reference sequence).

The chain has TRBV23-1 and TRBJ2-3; perhaps TRBD2 as D (7 bases). TRBV23-1 is flagged as an ORF with uncertain function. CDR3 length: 14 amino acids. The CDR3 reads CATTGAGAHDTQYF. The CDR3 region has the DNA TGCGCGACAACTGGGGCGGGGGCCCATGATACGCAGTATTTT.

The genes are TRBV2 and TRBJ1-5; D ambiguous. The CDR3 spans 12 residues. The ends were cut back, 10 bases at V and 4 bases at J, with 11 bases in the middle. CDR1 is SNHLY, CDR2 FYNNEI, per germline. CDR3 sequence: CANCTQNQPQHF. CDR3 sequence (DNA): TGTGCCAACTGTACACAGAATCAGCCCCAGCATTTT.

The rearrangement joins TRBV7-2 to TRBJ1-5, with no clear D. Germline CDR1 and CDR2: SGHTA and FQGNSA. V was shortened by 5 bases and J by 0 bases, with 11 bases between the two germline ends. This CDR3 has 15 residues. The CDR3 reads CASSHGVNSNQPQHF. DNA of the CDR3: TGTGCCAGCAGCCACGGGGTGAATAGCAATCAGCCCCAGCATTTT.